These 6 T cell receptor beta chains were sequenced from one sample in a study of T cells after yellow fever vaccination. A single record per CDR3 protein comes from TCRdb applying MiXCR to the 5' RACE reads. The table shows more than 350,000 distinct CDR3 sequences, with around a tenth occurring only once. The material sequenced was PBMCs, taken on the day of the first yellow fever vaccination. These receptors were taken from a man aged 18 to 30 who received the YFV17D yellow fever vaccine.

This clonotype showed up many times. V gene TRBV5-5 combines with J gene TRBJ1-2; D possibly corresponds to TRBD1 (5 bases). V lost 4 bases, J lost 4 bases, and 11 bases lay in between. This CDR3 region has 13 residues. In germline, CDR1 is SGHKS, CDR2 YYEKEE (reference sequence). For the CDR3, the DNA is TGTGCCAGCAGCCTGGGACCGCTCTATGGCTACACCTTC. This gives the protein CASSLGPLYGYTF.

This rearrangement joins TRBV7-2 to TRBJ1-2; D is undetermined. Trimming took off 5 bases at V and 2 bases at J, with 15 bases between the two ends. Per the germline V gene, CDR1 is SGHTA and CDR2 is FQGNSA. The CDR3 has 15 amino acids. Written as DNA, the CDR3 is TGTGCCAGCAGCCCAATTCGGACCCTAAACTATGGCTACACCTTC. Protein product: CASSPIRTLNYGYTF. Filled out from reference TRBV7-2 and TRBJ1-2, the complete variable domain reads GAGVSQSPSNKVTEKGKDVELRCDPISGHTALYWYRQSLGQGLEFLIYFQGNSAPDKSGLPSDRFSAERTGGSVSTLTIQRTQQEDSAVYLCASSPIRTLNYGYTFGSGTRLTVV.

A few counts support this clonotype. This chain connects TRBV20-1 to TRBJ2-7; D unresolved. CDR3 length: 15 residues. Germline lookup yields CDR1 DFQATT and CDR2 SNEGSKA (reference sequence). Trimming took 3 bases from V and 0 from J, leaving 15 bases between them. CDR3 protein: CSARDRAQPSYEQYF. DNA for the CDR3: TGCAGTGCTAGGGATCGTGCACAGCCCTCCTACGAGCAGTACTTC.

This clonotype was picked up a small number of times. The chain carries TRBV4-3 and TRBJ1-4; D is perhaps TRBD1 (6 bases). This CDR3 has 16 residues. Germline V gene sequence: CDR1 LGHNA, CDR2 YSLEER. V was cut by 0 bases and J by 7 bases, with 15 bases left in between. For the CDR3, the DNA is TGCGCCAGCAGCCAAGATAGGGGGTCCAATGGTGAAAAACTGTTTTTT. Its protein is CASSQDRGSNGEKLFF.

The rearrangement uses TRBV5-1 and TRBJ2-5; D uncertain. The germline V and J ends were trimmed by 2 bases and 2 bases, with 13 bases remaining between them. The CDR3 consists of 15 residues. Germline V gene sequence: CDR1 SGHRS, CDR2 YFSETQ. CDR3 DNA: TGCGCCAGCAGCTTAAACGTCGCGGTTCAAGAGACCCAGTACTTC. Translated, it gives CASSLNVAVQETQYF.

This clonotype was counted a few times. CDR3 region: CASSLEMDRGEETQYF. In nucleotides, the CDR3 is TGTGCCAGCAGCTTAGAGATGGACAGGGGAGAAGAGACCCAGTACTTC. The chain employs TRBV7-9 and TRBJ2-5; 9 bases map to TRBD1. Germline V CDR1 and CDR2: SEHNR, FQNEAQ (reference sequence). The CDR3 is made up of 16 amino acids. V dropped 1 base and J dropped 3; count of bases not matched to a gene: 6.